Here is one TCR beta chain with its context. Its target is not known. The CDR3 consists of 14 residues. V lost 4 bases, J lost 8 bases, and 12 bases stayed unmatched. Germline assignment: CDR1 GTSNPN and CDR2 SVGIG (reference sequence). 13 Jbeta primers and 60 Vbeta primers were used for the PCR. The protocol was immunoSEQ multiplex PCR, while the TCRdb copy is restricted to in-frame clones and leaves out a portion. Here the sample spans some 190,000 clones, more than 70% being singletons. The data were taken from a study of cytomegalovirus exposure and HLA in healthy donors. Whole-study results and caveats: Near-uniform donor sequencing depth was presumed by presence/absence analyses.

The study sampled nominally healthy donors, though unrecorded immune exposures were likely. This TCR derives from a man aged 30 to 45 in good health and CMV-seropositive. Sequencing was done on a sample of PBMCs. V gene TRBV30 combines with J gene TRBJ1-2; 8 positions match TRBD1. The CDR3 DNA is TGTGCCTGGACCCAGGAGAGGACAGGGAGGGGCTACACCTTC. This codes for CAWTQERTGRGYTF.